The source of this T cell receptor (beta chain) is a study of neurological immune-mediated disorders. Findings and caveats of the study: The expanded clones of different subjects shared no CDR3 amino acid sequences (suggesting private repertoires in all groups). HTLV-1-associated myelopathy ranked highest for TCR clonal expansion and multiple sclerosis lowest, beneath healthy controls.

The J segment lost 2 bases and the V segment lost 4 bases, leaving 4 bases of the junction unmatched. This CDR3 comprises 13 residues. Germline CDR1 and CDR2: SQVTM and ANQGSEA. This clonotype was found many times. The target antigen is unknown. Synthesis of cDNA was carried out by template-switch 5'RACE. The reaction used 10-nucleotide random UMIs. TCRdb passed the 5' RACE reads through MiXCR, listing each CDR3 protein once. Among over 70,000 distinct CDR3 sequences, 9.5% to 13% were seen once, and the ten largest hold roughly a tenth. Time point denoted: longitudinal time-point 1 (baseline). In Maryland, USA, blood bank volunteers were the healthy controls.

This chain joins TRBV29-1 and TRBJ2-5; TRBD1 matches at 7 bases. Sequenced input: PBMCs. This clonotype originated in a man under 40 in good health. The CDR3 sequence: CSVGRGLQETQYF. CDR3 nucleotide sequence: TGCAGCGTTGGCAGGGGGTTACAAGAGACCCAGTACTTC.